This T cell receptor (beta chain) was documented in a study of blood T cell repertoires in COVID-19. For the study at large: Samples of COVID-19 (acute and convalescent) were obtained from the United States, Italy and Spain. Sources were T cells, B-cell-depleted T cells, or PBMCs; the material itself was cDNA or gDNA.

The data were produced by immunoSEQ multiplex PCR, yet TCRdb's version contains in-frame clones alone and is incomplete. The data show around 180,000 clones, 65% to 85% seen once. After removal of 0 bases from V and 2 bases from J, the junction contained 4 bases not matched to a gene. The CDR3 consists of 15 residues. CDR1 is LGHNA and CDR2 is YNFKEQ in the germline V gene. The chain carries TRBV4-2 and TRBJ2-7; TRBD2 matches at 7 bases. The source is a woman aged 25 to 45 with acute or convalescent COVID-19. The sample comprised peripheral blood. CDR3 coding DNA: TGTGCCAGCAGCCAAGAGAGCGGGACGACCTACGAGCAGTACTTC. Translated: CASSQESGTTYEQYF.